The clone carrying this TCR beta chain came up a few times. The length of the CDR3 is 14 residues. Between the trimmed V and J ends, which lost 7 bases and 4 bases, there was a span of 19 bases. The germline V gene encodes CDR1 SQVTM and CDR2 ANQGSEA. This record belongs to a study of response to subunit inactivated influenza vaccine. TCRdb used MiXCR to reprocess the RT-PCR reads, holding one entry per CDR3 protein. The sample shows 200,000 to 300,000 distinct CDR3 sequences, over 9% of them seen only once. This chain connects TRBV29-1 to TRBJ1-2, with TRBD1 as a possible D gene (5 bases). This TCR came from a man over 45 who received an inactivated influenza vaccine. This specimen consisted of non-naive T cells sorted from PBMCs, obtained 14 to 15 days before vaccination. The CDR3 spells CSGVDSDLSYGYTF. In DNA, the CDR3 is TGCAGCGGCGTCGACAGCGATTTGAGCTATGGCTACACCTTC.